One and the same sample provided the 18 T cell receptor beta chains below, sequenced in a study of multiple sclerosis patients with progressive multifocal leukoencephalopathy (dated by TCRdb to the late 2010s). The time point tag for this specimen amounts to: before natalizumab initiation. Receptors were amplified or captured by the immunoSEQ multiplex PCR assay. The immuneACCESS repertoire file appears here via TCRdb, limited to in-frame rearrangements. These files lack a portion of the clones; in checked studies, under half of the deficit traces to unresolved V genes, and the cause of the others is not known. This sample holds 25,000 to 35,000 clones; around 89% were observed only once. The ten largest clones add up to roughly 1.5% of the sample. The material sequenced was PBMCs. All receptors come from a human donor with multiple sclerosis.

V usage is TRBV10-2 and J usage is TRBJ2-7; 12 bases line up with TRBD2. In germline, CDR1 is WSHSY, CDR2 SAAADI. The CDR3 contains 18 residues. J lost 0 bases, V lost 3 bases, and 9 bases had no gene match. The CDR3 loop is CASSDLFSTSGSSYEQYF. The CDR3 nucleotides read TGCGCCAGCAGTGACCTCTTTTCGACTAGCGGGAGCTCCTACGAGCAGTACTTC.

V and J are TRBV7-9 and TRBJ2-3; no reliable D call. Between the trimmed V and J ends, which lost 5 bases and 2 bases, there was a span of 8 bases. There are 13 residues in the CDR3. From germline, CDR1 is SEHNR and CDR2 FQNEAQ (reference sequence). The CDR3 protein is CASSHLYTDTQYF. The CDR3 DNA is TGTGCCAGCAGCCACCTATACACAGATACGCAGTATTTT.

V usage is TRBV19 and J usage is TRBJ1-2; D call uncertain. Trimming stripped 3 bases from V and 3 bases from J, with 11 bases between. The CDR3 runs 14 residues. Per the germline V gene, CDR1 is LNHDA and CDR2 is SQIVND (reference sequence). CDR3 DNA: TGTGCCAGTAGTATTAACTTCCCGGACTATGGCTACACCTTC. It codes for CASSINFPDYGYTF.

CDR3: CASRQQLDQPQHF. For the CDR3, the DNA is TGTGCCAGCAGGCAACAGTTAGATCAGCCCCAGCATTTT. J is TRBJ1-5 and V is TRBV28; D gene uncertain. Between the trimmed V and J ends, which lost 6 bases and 5 bases, there was a span of 11 bases. The CDR3 sequence is 13 residues long. Germline V lookup: CDR1 MDHEN, CDR2 SYDVKM.

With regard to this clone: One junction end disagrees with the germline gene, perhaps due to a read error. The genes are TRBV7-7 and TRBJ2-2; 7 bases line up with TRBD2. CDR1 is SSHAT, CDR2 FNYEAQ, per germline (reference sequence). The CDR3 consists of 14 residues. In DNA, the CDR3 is TGTGCTAGCAGCTTCCGGGAGGACGCCGGGGAGCTGTTTTTT. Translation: CASSFREDAGELFF.

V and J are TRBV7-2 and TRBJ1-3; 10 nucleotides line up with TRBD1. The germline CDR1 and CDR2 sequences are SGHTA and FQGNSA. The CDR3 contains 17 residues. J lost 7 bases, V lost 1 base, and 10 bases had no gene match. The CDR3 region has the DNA TGTGCCAGCAGCTTAGTTCTCGGGACAGGGGCTCTCAACACCATATATTTT. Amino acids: CASSLVLGTGALNTIYF.

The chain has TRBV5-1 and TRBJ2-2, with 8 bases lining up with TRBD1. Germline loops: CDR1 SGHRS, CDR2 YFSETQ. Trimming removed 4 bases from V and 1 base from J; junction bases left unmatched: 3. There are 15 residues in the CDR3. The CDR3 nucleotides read TGCGCCAGCAGCCCGGACAGGGAGAACACCGGGGAGCTGTTTTTT. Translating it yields CASSPDRENTGELFF.

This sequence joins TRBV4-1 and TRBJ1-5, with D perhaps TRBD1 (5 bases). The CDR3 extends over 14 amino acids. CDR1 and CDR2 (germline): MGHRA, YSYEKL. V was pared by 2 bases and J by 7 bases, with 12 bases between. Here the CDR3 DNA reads TGCGCCAGCAGCCAATTGCAGGGAGGCCAGCCCCAGCATTTT. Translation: CASSQLQGGQPQHF.

CDR3 DNA: TGTGCCAGCAGAAGCCGACTAGCGGGACGCACAGATACGCAGTATTTT. Amino acids: CASRSRLAGRTDTQYF. The chain couples TRBV6-6 to TRBJ2-3, with 11 bases matching TRBD2. The CDR3 length is 16 residues. CDR1 and CDR2 from the germline V gene are MNHNY and SVGAGI (reference sequence). Trimming took 6 bases from V and 1 from J; bases not matched to a gene: 6.

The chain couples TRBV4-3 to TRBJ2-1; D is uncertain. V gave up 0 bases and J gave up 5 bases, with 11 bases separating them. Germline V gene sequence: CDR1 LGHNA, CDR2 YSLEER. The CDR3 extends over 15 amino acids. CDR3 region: CASSQDVSADNEQFF. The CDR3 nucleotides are TGCGCCAGCAGCCAAGATGTCTCGGCCGACAATGAGCAGTTCTTC.

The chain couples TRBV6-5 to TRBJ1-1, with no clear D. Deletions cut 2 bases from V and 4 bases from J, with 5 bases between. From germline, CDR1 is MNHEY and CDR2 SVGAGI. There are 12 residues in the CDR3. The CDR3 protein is CASSYEGTEAFF. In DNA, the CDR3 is TGTGCCAGCAGTTACGAGGGCACTGAAGCTTTCTTT.

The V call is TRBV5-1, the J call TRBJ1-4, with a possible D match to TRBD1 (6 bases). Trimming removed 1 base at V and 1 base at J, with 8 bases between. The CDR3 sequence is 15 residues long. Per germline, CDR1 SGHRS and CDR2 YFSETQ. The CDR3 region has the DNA TGCGCCAGCAGCTTGTTACAGGGAACTAATGAAAAACTGTTTTTT. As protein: CASSLLQGTNEKLFF.

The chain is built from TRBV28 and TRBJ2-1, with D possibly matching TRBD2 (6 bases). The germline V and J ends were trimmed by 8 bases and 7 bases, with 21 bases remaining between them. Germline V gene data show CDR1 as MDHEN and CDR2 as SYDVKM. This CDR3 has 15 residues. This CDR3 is CASAPGPGRINEQFF. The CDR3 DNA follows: TGTGCCAGCGCCCCCGGGCCCGGGAGAATAAATGAGCAGTTCTTC.

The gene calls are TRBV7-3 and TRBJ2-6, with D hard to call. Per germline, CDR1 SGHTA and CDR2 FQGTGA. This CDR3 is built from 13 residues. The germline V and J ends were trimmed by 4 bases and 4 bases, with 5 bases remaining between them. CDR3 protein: CASSSSGANVLTF. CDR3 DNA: TGTGCCAGCAGCTCTTCCGGGGCCAACGTCCTGACTTTC.

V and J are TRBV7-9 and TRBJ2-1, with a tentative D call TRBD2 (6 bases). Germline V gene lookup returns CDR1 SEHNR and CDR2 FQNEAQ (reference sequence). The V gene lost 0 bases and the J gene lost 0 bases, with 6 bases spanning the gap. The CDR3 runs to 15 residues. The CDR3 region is CASSLAGSSYNEQFF. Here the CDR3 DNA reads TGTGCCAGCAGCTTAGCCGGGAGCTCCTACAATGAGCAGTTCTTC.

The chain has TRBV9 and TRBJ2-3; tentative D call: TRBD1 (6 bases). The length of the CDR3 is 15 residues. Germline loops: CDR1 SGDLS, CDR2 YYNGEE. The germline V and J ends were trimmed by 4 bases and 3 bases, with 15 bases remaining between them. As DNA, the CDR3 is TGTGCCAGCAGCCTGAGGGGGACAAATACAGATACGCAGTATTTT. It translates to CASSLRGTNTDTQYF.

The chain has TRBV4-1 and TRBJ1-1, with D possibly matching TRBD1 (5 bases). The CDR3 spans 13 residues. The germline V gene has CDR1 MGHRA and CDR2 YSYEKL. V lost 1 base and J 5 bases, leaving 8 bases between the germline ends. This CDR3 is CASSQVWGTEAFF. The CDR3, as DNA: TGCGCCAGCAGCCAAGTGTGGGGGACTGAAGCTTTCTTT.

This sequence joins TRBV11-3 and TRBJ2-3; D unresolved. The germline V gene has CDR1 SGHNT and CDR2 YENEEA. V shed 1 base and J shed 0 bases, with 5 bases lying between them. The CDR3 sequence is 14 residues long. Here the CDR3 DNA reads TGTGCCAGCAGCTTAGGGCGGAGCACAGATACGCAGTATTTT. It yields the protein CASSLGRSTDTQYF.